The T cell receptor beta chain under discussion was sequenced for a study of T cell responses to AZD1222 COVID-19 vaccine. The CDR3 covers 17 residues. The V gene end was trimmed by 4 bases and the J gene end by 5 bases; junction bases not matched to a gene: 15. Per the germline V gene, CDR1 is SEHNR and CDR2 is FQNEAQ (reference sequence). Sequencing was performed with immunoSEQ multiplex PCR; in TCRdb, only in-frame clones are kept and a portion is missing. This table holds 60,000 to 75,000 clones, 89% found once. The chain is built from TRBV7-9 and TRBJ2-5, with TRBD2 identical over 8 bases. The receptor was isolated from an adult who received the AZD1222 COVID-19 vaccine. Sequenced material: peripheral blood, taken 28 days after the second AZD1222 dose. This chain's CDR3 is CASSSRVRAGGSETQYF. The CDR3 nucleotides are TGTGCCAGCAGCTCCCGGGTGAGGGCGGGAGGTTCCGAGACCCAGTACTTC.